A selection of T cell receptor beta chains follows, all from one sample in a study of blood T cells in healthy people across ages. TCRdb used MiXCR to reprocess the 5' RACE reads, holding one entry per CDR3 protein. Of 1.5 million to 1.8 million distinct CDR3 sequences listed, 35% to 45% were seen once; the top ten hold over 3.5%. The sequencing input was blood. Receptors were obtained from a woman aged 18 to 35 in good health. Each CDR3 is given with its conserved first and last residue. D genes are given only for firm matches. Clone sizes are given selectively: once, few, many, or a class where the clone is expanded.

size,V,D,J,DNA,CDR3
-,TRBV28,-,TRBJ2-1,TGTGCCAGCAGTCACACAGGGTCTGTTAGGTCGGCCTACAATGAGCAGTTCTTC,CASSHTGSVRSAYNEQFF
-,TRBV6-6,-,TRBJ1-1,TGTGCCAGCCGGCATAGAGCAGCGCACACTGAAGCTTTCTTT,CASRHRAAHTEAFF
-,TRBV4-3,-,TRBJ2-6,TGCGCCAGCAGCCAAGTGATCTCGGGATCTGGGGCCAACGTCCTGACTTTC,CASSQVISGSGANVLTF
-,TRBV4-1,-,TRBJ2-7,TGCGCCAGCAGCCAAGACGGATACTCTAGATACGAGCAGTACTTC,CASSQDGYSRYEQYF
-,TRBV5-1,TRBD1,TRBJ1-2,TGCGCCAGCAGCTTCTACAGGGGTGTAGGTGACTATGGCTACACCTTC,CASSFYRGVGDYGYTF
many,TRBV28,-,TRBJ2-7,TGTGCCAGCAGTTTATCACGGATTTCCTACGAGCAGTACTTC,CASSLSRISYEQYF
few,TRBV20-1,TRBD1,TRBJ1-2,TGCAGTACAAAAAAGGGGGGACAGGGTAAAGGCTACACCTTC,CSTKKGGQGKGYTF
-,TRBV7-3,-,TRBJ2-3,TGTGCCAGCAGCTCCAGGGGGACAGCGGGGACAGATACGCAGTATTTT,CASSSRGTAGTDTQYF
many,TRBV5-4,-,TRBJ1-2,TGTGCCAGCAGCCCTGGACATTATGGCTACACCTTC,CASSPGHYGYTF
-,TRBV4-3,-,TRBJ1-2,TGCGCCAGCAGCCAAGCCCCGACAGGACGCTATGGCTACACCTTC,CASSQAPTGRYGYTF
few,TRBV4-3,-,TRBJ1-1,TGCGCCAGCAGTTTCTCCGCCCGGGGGGTAGCTGAAGCTTTCTTT,CASSFSARGVAEAFF
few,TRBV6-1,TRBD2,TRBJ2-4,TGTGCCAGCAGTCGGACTAGCGGGGGCGGGGAGTTAGGCAAAAACATTCAGTACTTC,CASSRTSGGGELGKNIQYF
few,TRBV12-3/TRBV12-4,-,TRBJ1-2,TGTGCCAGCACCCTGGGGGGGACAGGCTACACCTTC,CASTLGGTGYTF
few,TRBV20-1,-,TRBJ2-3,TGCAGTGCTAGAGATCTGGGGGGGGGGCCCGCAGATACGCAGTATTTT,CSARDLGGGPADTQYF
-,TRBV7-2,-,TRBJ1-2,TGTGCCAGCAGCCAAGAACACGCCGGAGGCTATGGCTACACCTTC,CASSQEHAGGYGYTF
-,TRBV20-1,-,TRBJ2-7,TGCAGTGCTAGAGATTCCCTAGCGAAGAGCTCCTACAATGAGCAGTACTTC,CSARDSLAKSSYNEQYF
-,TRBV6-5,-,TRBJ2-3,TGTGCCAGCAGTGCCTTAGCATCAAGCACAGATACGCAGTATTTT,CASSALASSTDTQYF
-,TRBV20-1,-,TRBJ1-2,TGCAGTGCTAGGCAGGGCTTCGGGTTGGACTATGGCTACACCTTC,CSARQGFGLDYGYTF
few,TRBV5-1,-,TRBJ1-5,TGCGCCAGCAGCGTGGAAGGGTCCGAGCCCCAGCATTTT,CASSVEGSEPQHF
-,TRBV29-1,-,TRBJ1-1,TGCAGCGTTGAAGGGCCCCGACGCACTGAAGCTTTCTTT,CSVEGPRRTEAFF
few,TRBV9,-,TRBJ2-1,TGTGCCAGCAGCGTAGGGACTATCTACAATGAGCAGTTCTTC,CASSVGTIYNEQFF
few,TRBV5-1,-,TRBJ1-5,TGCGCCAGCAGCCGCGGCGAAGCGGTTGGTGAACCCCAGCATTTT,CASSRGEAVGEPQHF
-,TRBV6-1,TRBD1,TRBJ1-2,TGTGCCAACAGAAAACAACCCCGGACAGGGCTGGCTAACTATGGCTACACCTTC,CANRKQPRTGLANYGYTF
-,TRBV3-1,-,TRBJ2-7,TGTGCCAGCAGTCAACAGGGTTCTCCTAATGAGCAGTACTTC,CASSQQGSPNEQYF
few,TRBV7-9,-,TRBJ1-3,TGTGCCAGCAGCCCCCGGAGCGGATCTTCTGGAAACACCATATATTTT,CASSPRSGSSGNTIYF
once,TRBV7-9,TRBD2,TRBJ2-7,TGTGCCAGCAGCCATCCGGTAGCGGGAGAATTGTACGAGCAGTACTTC,CASSHPVAGELYEQYF
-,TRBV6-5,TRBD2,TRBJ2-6,TGTGCCAGCAGTTACATAAGACTAGCGGGAGGGAGAGGGGCCAACGTCCTGACTTTC,CASSYIRLAGGRGANVLTF
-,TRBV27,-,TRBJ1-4,TGTGCCAGCAGTTTATACGATCATGAAAAACTGTTTTTT,CASSLYDHEKLFF
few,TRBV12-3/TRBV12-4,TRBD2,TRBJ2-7,TGTGTCAGCAGTCCGGTAGCTAGCGGCGACGAGCAGTACTTC,CVSSPVASGDEQYF
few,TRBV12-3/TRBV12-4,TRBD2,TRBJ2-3,TGTGCCAGCAGTTCGGGGACTAGCATGTTCACAGATACGCAGTATTTT,CASSSGTSMFTDTQYF
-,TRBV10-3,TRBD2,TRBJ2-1,TGTGCCATCAGTGAGTCGATCCATCGCCTAGCGGGAGGTGGAAATGAGCAGTTCTTC,CAISESIHRLAGGGNEQFF
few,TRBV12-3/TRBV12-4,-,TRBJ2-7,TGTGCCGGCAGTGTGACCCCAGGGTACGAGCAGTACTTC,CAGSVTPGYEQYF
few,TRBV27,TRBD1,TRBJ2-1,TGTGCCAGCAGTTTCCCCACCGACAGGGTGATTCCCTACAATGAGCAGTTCTTC,CASSFPTDRVIPYNEQFF
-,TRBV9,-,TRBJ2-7,TGTGCCAGCAGCGCCCAGGGCGAAGCCTTATACGAGCAGTACTTC,CASSAQGEALYEQYF
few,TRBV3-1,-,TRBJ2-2,TGTGCCAGCAGCCGTTGGACAGCAGCGAACACCGGGGAGCTGTTTTTT,CASSRWTAANTGELFF
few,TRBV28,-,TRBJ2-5,TGTGCCAGCAGATTGAGTGGATCCGAGACCCAGTACTTC,CASRLSGSETQYF
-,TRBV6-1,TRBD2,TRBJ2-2,TGTGCCAGCAGTCCCCTGGGTAGCGGGGGGGCACACGCCGCGGGGCTGTTTTTT,CASSPLGSGGAHAAGLFF
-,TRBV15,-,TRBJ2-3,TGTGCCACCAGCAGGAACAGGGGAGGGGATACGCAGTATTTT,CATSRNRGGDTQYF
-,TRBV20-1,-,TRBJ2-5,TGCAGTGCCACAAGCGGATCTCAAGAGACCCAGTACTTC,CSATSGSQETQYF
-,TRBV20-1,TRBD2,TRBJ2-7,TGCAGTGCTCAGACTAGCGGGGGAAGTGGTGAGCAGTACTTC,CSAQTSGGSGEQYF
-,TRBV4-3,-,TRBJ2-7,TGCGCCAGCAGCCAAGACAGGGGCTTCTACAATGAGCAGTACTTC,CASSQDRGFYNEQYF
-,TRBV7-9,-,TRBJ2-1,TGTGCCAGCAGCTTCCGGGCGACGGAGCAGTTCTTC,CASSFRATEQFF
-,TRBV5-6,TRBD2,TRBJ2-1,TGTGCCAGCAGCTGGGCTAGCGGGATTAATGAGCAGTTCTTC,CASSWASGINEQFF
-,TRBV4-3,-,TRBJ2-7,TGCGCCAGCAGCCAAGATCGGGCAGCCGACTACTACGAGCAGTACTTC,CASSQDRAADYYEQYF
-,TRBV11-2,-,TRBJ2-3,TGTGCCAGCAGCTCCCTAGTGGGGCGCACCACAGATACGCAGTATTTT,CASSSLVGRTTDTQYF
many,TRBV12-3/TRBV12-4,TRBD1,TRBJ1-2,TGTGCCAGCAGCATACAGGGGACCTATGGCTACACCTTC,CASSIQGTYGYTF
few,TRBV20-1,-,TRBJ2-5,TGCAGTGCTAGTCTTGGAGAGACCCAGTACTTC,CSASLGETQYF
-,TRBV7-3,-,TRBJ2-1,TGTGCCAGCAGCAACCCGGCGGAAGGAAGGGAGCAGTTCTTC,CASSNPAEGREQFF
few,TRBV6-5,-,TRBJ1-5,TGTGCCAGCAGCCGGCGGGATAGCAATCAGCCCCAGCATTTT,CASSRRDSNQPQHF
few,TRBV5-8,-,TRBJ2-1,TGTGCCAGCAGCTTTTCCAGGGGAGGTGCTCTCACCCGCTCCTACAATGAGCAGTTCTTC,CASSFSRGGALTRSYNEQFF
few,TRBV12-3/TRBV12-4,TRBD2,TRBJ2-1,TGTGCCAGCAGTGGTCGACTAGCGGGAGGGCAACCTATCTCCTACAATGAGCAGTTCTTC,CASSGRLAGGQPISYNEQFF
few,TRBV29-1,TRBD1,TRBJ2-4,TGCAGCGTTGAAGATGAGGTCCAGGGGGCGAGAAACATTCAGTACTTC,CSVEDEVQGARNIQYF
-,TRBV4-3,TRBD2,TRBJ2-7,TGCGCCAGCAGCCACTGGGGACTAGCGGGGGGGTTCAATGAGCAGTACTTC,CASSHWGLAGGFNEQYF
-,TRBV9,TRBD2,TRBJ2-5,TGTGCCAGCAGCTCAACTAGCGGGATAGCAGAGACCCAGTACTTC,CASSSTSGIAETQYF
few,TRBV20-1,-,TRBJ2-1,TGCAGTGCTAGAGATCCCTTCGGGGAGGTGCAGTTCTTC,CSARDPFGEVQFF
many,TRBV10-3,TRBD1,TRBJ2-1,TGTGCCATCAGTGGAACACAGGGGGCCAGTGGGAATGAGCAGTTCTTC,CAISGTQGASGNEQFF
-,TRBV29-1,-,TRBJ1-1,TGCAGCGTTCTCCGACAGAACACTGAAGCTTTCTTT,CSVLRQNTEAFF
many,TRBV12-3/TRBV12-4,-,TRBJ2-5,TGTGCCAGCAGCTTAGGGCACCAAGAGACCCAGTACTTC,CASSLGHQETQYF